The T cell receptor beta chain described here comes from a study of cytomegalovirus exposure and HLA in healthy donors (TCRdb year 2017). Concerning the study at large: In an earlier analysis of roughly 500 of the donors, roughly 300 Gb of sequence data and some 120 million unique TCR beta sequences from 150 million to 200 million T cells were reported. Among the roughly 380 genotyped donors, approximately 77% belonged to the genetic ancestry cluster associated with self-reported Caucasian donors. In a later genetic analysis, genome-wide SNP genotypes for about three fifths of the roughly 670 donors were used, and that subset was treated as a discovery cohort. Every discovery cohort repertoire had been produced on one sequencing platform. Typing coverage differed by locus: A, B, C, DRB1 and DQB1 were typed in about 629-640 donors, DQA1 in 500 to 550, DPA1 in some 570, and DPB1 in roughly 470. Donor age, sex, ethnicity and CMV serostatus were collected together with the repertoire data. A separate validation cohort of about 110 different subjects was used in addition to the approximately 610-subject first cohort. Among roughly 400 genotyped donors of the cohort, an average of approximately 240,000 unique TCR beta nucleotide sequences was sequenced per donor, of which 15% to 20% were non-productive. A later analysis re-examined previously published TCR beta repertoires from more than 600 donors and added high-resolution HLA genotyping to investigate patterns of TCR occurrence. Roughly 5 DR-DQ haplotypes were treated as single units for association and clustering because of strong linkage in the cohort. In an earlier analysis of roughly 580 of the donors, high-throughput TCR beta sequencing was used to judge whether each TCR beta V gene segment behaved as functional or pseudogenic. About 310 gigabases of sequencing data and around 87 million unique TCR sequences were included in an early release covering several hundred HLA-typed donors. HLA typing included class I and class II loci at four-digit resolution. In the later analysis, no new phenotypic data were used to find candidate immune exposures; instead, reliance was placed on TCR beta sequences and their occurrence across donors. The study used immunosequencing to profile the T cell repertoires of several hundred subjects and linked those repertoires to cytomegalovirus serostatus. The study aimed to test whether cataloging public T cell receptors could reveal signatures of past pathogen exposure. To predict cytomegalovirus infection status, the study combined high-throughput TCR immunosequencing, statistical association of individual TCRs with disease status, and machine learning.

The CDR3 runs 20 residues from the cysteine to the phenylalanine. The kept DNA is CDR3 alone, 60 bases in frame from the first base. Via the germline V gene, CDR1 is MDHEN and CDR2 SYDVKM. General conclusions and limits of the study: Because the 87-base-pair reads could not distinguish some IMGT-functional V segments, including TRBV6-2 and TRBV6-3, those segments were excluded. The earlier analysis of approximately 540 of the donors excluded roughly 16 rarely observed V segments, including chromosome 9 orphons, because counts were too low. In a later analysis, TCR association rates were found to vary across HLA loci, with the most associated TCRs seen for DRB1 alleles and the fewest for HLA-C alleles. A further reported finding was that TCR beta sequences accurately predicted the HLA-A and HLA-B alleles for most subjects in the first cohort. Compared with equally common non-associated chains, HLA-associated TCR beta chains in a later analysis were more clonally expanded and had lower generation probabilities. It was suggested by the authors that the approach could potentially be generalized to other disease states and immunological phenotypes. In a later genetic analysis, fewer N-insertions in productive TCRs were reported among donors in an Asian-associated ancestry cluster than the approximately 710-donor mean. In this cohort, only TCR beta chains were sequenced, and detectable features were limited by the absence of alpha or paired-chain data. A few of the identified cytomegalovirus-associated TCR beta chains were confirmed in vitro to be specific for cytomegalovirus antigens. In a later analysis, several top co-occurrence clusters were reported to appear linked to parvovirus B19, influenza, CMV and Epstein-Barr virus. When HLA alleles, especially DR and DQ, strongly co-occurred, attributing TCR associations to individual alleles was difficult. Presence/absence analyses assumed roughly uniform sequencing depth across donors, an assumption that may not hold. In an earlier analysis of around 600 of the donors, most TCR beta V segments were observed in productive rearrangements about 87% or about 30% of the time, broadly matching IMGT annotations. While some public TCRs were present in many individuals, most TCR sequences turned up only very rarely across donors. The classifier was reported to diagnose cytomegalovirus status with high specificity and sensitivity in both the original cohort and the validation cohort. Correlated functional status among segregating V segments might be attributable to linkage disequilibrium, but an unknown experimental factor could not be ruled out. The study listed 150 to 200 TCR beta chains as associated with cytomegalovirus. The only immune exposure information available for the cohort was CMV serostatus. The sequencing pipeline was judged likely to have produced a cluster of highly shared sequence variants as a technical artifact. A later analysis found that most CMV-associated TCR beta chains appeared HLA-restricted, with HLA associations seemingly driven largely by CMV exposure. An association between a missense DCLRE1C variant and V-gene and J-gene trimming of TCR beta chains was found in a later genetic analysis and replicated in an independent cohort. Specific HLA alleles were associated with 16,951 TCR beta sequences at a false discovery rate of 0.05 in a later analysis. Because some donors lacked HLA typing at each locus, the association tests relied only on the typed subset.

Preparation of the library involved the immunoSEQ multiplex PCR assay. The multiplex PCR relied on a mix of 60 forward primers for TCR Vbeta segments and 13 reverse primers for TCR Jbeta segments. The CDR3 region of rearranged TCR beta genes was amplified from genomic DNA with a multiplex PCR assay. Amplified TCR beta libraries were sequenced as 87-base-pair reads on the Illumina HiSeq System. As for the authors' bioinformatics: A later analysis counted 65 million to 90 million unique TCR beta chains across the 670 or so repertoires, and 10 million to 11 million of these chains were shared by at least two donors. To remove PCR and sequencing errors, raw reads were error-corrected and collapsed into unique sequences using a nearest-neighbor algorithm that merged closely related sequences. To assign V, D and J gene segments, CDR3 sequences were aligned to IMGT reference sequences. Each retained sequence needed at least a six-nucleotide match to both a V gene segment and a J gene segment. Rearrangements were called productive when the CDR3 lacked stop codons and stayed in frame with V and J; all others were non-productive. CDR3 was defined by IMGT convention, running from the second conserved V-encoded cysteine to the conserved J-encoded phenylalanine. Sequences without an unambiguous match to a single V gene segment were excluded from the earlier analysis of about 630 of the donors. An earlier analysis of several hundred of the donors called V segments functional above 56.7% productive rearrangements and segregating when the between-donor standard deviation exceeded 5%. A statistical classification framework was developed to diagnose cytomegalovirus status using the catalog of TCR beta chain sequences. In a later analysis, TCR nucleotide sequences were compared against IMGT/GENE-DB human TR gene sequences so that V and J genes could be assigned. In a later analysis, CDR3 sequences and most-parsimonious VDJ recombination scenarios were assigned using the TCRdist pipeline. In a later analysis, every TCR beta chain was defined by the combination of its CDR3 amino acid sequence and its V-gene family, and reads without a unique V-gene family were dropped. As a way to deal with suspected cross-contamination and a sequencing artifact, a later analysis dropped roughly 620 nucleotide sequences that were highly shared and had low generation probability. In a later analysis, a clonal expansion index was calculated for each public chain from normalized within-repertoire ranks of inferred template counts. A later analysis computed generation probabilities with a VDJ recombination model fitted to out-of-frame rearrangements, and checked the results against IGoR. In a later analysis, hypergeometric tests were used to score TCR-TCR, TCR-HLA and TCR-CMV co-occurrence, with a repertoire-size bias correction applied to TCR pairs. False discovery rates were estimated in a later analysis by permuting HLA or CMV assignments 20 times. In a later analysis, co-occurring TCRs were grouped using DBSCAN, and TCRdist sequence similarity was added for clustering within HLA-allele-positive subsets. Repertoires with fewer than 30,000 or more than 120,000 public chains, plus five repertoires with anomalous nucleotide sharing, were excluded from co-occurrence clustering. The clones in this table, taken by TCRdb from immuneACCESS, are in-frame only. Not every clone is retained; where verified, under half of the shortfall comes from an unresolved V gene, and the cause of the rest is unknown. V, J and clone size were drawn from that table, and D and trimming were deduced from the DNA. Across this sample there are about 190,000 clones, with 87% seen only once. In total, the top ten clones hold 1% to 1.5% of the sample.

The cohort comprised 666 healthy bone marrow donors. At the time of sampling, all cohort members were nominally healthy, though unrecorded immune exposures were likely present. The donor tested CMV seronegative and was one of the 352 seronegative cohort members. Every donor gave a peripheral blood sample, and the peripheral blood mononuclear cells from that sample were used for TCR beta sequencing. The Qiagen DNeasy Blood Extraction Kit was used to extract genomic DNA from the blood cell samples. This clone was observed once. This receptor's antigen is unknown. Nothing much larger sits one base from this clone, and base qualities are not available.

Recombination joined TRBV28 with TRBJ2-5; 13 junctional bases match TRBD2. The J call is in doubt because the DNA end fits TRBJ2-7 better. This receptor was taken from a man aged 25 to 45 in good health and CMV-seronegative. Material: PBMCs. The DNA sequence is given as TGTGCCAGCAGACCAGGGCCCTGGACTAGCGGGAGTCGTCCGAGGGGCGAGCAGTACTTC. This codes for CASRPGPWTSGSRPRGEQYF.